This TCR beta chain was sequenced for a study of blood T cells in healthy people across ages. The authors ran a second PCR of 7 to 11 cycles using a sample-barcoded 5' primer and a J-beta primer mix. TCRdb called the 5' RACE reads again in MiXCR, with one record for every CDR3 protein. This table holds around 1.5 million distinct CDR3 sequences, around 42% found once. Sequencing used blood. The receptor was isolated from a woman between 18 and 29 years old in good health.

The CDR3 sequence is CSAPGSSGASSYEQYF. The CDR3 DNA follows: TGCAGTGCTCCCGGGTCTAGCGGGGCTAGCTCCTACGAGCAGTACTTC. The chain recombines TRBV20-1 with TRBJ2-7, with 9 bases aligning to TRBD2. CDR1 and CDR2 (germline): DFQATT, SNEGSKA (reference sequence). Trimming at V came to 5 bases and at J to 0 bases, leaving 11 bases not matched to a gene. The CDR3 spans 16 residues.